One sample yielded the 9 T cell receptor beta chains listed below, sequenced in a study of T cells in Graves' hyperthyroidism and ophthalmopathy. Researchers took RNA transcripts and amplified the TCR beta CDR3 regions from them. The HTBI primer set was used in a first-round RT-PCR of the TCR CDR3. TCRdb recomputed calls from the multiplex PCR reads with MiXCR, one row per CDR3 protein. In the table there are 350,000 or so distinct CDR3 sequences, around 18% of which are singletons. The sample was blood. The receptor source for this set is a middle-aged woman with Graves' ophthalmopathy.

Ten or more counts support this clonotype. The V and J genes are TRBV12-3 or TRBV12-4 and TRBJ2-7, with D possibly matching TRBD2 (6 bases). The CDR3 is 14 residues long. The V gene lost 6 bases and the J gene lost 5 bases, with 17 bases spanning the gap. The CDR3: CASSWGLLGDEQYF. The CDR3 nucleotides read TGTGCCAGCAGCTGGGGACTCCTGGGGGACGAGCAGTACTTC.

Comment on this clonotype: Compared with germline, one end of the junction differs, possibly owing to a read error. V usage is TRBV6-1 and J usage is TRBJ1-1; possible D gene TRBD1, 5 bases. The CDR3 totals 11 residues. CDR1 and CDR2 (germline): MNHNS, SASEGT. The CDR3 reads CAITGGTEAYF. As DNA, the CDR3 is TGTGCCATCACTGGGGGAACCGAAGCTTACTTT.

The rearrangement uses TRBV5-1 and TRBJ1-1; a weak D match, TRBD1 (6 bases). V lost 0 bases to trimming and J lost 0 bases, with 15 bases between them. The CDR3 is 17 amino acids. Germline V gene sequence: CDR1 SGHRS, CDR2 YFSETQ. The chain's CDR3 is CASSLAVSGHLNTEAFF. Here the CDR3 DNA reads TGCGCCAGCAGCTTGGCCGTGTCGGGACACTTGAACACTGAAGCTTTCTTT. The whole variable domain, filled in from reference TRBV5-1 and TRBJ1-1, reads KAGVTQTPRYLIKTRGQQVTLSCSPISGHRSVSWYQQTPGQGLQFLFEYFSETQRNKGNFPGRFSGRQFSNSRSEMNVSTLELGDSALYLCASSLAVSGHLNTEAFFGQGTRLTVV.

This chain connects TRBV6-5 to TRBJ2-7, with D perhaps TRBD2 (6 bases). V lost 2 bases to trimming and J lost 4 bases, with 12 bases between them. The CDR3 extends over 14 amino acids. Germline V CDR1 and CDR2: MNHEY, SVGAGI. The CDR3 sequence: CASSYRGGQYEQYF. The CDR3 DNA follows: TGTGCCAGCAGTTACCGGGGAGGACAATACGAGCAGTACTTC.

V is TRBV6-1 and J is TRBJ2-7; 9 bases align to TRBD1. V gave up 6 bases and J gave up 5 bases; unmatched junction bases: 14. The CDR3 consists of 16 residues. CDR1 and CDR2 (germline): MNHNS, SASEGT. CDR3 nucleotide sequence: TGTGCCAGCAGGGGTACTGGGACAGGGATGGGCCACGAGCAGTACTTC. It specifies CASRGTGTGMGHEQYF.

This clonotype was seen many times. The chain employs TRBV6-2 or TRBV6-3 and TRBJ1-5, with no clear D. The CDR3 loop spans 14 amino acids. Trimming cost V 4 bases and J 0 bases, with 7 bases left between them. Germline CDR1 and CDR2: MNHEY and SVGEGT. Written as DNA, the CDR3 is TGTGCCAGCAGTTTGACATATAGCAATCAGCCCCAGCATTTT. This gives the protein CASSLTYSNQPQHF.

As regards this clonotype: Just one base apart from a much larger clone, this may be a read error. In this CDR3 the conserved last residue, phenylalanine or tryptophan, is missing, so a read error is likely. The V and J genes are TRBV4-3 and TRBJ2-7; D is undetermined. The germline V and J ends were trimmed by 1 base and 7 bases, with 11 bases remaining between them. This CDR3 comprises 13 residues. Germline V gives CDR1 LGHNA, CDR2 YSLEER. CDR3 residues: CASSQGSGLEQYL. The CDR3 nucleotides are TGCGCCAGCAGCCAAGGATCGGGCCTTGAGCAGTACCTC.

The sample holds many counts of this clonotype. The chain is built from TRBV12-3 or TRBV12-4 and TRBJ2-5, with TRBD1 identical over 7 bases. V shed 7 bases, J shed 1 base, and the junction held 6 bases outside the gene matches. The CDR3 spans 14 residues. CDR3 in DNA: TGTGCCAGCACCTCACAGGGGATCCAAGAGACCCAGTACTTC. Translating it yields CASTSQGIQETQYF.

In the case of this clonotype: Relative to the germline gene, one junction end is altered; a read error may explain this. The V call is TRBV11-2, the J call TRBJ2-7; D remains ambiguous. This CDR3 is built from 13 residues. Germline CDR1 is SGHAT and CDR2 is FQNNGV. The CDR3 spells CASSSAFSYEQSF. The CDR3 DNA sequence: TGTGCCAGCAGCTCAGCGTTTTCCTACGAGCAGTCCTTC.